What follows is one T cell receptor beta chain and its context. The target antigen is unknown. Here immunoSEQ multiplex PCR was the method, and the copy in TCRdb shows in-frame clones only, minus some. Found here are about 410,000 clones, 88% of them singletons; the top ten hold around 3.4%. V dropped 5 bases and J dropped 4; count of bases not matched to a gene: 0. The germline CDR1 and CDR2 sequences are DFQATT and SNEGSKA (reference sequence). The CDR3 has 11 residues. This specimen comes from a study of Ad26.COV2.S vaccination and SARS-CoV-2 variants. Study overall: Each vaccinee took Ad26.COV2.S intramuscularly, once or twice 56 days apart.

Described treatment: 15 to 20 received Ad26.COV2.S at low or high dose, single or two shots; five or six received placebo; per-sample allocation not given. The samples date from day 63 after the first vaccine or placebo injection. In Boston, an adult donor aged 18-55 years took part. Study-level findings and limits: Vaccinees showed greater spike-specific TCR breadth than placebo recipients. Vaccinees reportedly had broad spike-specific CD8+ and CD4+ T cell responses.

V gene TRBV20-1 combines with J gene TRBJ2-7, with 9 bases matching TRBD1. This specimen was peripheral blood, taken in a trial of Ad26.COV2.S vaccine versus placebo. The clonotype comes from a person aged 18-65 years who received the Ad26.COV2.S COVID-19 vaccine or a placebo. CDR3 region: CSAGTGYEQYF. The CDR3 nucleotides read TGCAGTGCTGGGACAGGGTACGAGCAGTACTTC.